The following is a TCR beta chain sequence with its context. These data come from a study of blood T cell repertoires in COVID-19. Enrollees, about 18 to 95 years old, lived in some 24 US areas. The junction had 3 bases not matched to a gene; V was cut back by 5 bases and J by 2 bases. This CDR3 spans 15 amino acids. Germline CDR1 SEHNR, CDR2 FQNEAQ (reference sequence). Generated by immunoSEQ multiplex PCR, the TCRdb table keeps only in-frame clones and is missing some. Found here are roughly 330,000 clones, 88% of them singletons; the top ten hold around 5%. This clonotype originated in a man younger than 40 who had recovered from COVID-19. Sequenced sample: PBMCs or T cells enriched from blood (not recorded which). The rearrangement uses TRBV7-9 and TRBJ1-2; 12 bases are a match to TRBD1. Written as DNA, the CDR3 is TGTGCCAGCAGCGTAGGGACAGGGGGCAACTATGGCTACACCTTC. This codes for CASSVGTGGNYGYTF.